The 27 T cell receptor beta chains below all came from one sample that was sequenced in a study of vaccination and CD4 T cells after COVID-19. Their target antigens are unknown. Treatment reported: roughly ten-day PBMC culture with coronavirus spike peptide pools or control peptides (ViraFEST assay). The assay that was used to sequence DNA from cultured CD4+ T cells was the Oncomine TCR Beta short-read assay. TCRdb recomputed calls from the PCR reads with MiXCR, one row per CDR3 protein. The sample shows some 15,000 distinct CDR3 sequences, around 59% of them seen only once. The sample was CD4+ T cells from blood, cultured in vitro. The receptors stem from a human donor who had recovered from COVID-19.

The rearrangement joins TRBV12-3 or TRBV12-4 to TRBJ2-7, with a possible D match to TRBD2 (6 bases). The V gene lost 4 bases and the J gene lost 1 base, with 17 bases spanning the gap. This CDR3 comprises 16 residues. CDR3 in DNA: TGTGCCAGCAGTTCCAACTTGGGACTGACTTCCTACGAGCAGTACTTC. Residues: CASSSNLGLTSYEQYF.

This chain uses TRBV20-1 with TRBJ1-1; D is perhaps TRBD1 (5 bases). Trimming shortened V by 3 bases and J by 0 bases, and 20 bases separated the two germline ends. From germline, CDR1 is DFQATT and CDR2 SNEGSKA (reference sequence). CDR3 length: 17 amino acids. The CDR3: CSASPGGIPSLNTEAFF. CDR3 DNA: TGCAGTGCTAGTCCTGGGGGGATTCCCTCCTTGAACACTGAAGCTTTCTTT.

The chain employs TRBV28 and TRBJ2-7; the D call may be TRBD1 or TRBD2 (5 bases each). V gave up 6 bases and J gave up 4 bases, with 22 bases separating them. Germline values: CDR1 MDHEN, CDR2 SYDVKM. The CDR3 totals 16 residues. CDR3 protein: CASSLSFGDGGYEQYF. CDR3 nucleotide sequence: TGTGCCAGCAGCCTAAGTTTCGGGGACGGTGGTTACGAGCAGTACTTC. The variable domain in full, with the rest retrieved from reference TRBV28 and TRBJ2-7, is DVKVTQSSRYLVKRTGEKVFLECVQDMDHENMFWYRQDPGLGLRLIYFSYDVKMKEKGDIPEGYSVSREKKERFSLILESASTNQTSMYLCASSLSFGDGGYEQYFGPGTRLTVT.

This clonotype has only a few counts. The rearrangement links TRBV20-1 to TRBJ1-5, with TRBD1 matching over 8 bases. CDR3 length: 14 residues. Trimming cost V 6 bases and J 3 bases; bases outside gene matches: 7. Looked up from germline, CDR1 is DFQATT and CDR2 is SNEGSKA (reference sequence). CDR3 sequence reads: CSATGQAFNQPQHF. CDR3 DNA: TGCAGTGCCACGGGACAGGCTTTCAATCAGCCCCAGCATTTT.

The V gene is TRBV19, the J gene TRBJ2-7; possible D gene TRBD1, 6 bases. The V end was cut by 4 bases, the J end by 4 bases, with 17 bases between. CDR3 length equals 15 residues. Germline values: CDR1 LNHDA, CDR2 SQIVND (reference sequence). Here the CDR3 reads CASSTQGSPGYEQYF. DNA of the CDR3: TGTGCCAGTAGTACACAGGGTTCCCCCGGGTACGAGCAGTACTTC.

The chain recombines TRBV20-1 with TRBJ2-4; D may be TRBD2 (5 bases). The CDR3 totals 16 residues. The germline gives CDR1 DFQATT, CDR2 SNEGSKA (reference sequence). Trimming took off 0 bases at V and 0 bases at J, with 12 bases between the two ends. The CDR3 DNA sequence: TGCAGTGCTAGAGATGGAGCAGCGGTAGCCAAAAACATTCAGTACTTC. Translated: CSARDGAAVAKNIQYF.

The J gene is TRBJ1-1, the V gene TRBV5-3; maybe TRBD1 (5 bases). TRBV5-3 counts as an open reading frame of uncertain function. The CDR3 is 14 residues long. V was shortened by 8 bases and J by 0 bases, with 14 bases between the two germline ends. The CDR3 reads CASSLGTLNTEAFF. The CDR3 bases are TGTGCCAGCAGCCTCGGGACGTTGAACACTGAAGCTTTCTTT.

The CDR3 here is CSARGASGSTDTQYF. The DNA for the CDR3 is TGCAGTGCTAGGGGGGCTAGCGGGAGCACAGATACGCAGTATTTT. The rearrangement joins TRBV20-1 to TRBJ2-3, with 8 bases fitting TRBD2. The V gene's germline CDR1 is DFQATT and CDR2 SNEGSKA (reference sequence). There are 15 residues in the CDR3. The trim removed 3 bases at V and 0 bases at J, leaving 5 bases unmatched.

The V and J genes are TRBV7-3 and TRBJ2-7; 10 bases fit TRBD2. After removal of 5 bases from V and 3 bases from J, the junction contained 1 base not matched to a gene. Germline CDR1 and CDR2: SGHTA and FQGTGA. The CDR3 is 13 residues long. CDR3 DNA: TGTGCCAGCAGCCGGACTAGCGGCTACGAGCAGTACTTC. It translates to CASSRTSGYEQYF.

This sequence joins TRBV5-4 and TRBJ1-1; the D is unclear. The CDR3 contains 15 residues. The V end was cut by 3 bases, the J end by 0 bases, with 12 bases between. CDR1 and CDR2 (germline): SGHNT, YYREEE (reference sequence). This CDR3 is CASSSPASVNTEAFF. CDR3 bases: TGTGCCAGCAGCTCCCCCGCGTCTGTGAACACTGAAGCTTTCTTT.

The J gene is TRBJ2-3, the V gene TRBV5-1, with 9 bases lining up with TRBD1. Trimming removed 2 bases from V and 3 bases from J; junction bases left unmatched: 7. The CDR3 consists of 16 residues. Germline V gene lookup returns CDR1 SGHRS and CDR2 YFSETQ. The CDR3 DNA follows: TGCGCCAGCAGCTTAGGACAGGGGAGCGGGACAGATACGCAGTATTTT. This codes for CASSLGQGSGTDTQYF.

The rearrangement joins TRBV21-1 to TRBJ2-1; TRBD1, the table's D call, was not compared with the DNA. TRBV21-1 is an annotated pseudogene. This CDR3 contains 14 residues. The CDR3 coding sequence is TGTGCCAGCAGCAAATCCCTGTCGGGCTGTGAGCAGTTCTTC. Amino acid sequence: CASSKSLSGCEQFF.

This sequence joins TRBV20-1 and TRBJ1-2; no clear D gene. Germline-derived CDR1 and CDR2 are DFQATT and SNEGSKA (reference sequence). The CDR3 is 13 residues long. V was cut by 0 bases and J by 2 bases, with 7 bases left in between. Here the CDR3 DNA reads TGCAGTGCTAGAGATGCACAGAACTATGGCTACACCTTC. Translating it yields CSARDAQNYGYTF.

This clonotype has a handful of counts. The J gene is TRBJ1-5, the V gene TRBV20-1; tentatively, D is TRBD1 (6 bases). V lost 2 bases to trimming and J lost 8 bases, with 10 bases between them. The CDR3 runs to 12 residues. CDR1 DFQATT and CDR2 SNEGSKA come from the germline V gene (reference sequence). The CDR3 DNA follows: TGCAGTGCTAGAACCCCAGGGGAGCCCCAGCATTTT. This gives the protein CSARTPGEPQHF.

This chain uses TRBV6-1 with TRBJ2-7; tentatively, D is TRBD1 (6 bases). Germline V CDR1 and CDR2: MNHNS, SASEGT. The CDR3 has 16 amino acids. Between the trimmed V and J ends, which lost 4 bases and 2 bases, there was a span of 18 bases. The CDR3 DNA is TGTGCCAGCAGTGCGGCGAGGGGGAATCCGACCTACGAGCAGTACTTC. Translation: CASSAARGNPTYEQYF.

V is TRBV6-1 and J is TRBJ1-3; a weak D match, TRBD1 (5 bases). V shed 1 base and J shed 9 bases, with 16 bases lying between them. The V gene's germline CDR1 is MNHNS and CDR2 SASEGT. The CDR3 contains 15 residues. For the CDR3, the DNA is TGTGCCAGCAGTGAAGTTTCCGTCACAGGAGGCACCATATATTTT. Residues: CASSEVSVTGGTIYF.

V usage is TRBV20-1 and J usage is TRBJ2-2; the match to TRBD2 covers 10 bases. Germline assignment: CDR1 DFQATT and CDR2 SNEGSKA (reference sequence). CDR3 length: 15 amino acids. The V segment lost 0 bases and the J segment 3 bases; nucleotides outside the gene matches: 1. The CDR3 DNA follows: TGCAGTGCTAGAGATCTAGCGGGAGACACCGGGGAGCTGTTTTTT. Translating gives CSARDLAGDTGELFF.

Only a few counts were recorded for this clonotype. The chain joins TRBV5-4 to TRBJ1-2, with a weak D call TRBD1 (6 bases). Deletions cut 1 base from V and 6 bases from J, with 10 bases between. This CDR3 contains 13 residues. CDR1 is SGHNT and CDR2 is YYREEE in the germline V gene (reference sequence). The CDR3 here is CASSLQGLNGYTF. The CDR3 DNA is TGTGCCAGCAGCTTGCAGGGGTTGAATGGCTACACCTTC.

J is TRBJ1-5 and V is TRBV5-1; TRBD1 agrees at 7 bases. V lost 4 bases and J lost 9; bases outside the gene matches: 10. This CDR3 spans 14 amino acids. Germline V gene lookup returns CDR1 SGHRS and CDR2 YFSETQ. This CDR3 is CASSPRQGGLPQHF. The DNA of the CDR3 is TGCGCCAGCAGCCCTAGACAGGGAGGATTGCCCCAGCATTTT.

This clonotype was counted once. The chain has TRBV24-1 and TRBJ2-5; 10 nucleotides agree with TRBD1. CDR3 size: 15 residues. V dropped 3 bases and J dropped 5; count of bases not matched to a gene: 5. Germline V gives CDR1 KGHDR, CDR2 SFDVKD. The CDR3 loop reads CATSDAGQGTETQYF. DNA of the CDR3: TGTGCCACCAGTGATGCGGGACAGGGGACGGAGACCCAGTACTTC.

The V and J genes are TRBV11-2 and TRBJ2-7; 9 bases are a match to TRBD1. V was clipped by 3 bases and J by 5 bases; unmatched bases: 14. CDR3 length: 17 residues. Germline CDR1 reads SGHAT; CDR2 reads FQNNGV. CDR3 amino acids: CASSFPDRGRASHEQYF. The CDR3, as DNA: TGTGCCAGCAGCTTCCCGGACAGGGGAAGGGCATCGCACGAGCAGTACTTC.

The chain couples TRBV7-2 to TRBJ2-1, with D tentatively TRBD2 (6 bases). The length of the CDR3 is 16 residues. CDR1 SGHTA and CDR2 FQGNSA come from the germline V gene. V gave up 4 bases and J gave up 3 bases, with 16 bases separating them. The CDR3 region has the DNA TGTGCCAGCAGCTCAGAGGGGACTCTACACTACAATGAGCAGTTCTTC. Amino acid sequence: CASSSEGTLHYNEQFF.

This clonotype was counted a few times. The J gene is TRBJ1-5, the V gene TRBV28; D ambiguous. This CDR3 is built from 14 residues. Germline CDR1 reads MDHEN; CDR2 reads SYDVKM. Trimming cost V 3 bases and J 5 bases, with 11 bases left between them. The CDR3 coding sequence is TGTGCCAGCAGTTTGTCTACCCCGTATCAGCCCCAGCATTTT. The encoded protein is CASSLSTPYQPQHF. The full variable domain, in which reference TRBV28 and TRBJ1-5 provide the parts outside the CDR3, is DVKVTQSSRYLVKRTGEKVFLECVQDMDHENMFWYRQDPGLGLRLIYFSYDVKMKEKGDIPEGYSVSREKKERFSLILESASTNQTSMYLCASSLSTPYQPQHFGDGTRLSIL.

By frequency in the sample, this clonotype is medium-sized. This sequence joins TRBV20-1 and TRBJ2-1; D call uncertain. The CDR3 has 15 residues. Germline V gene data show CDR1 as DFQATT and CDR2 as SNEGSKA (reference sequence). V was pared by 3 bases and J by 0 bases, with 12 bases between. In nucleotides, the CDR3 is TGCAGTGCTAGTAATCTAGGGCTCTCCTACAATGAGCAGTTCTTC. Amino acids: CSASNLGLSYNEQFF.

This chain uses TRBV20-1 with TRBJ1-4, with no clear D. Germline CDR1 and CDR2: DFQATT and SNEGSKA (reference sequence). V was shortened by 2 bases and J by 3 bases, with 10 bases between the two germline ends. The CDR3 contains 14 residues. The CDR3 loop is CSARSGQPNEKLFF. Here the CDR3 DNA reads TGCAGTGCTAGAAGTGGTCAGCCTAATGAAAAACTGTTTTTT.

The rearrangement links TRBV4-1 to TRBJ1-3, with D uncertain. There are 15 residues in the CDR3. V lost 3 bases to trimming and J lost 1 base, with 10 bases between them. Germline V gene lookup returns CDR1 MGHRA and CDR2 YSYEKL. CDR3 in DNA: TGCGCCAGCAGCCATTTTCGGACGTCTGGAAACACCATATATTTT. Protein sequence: CASSHFRTSGNTIYF.

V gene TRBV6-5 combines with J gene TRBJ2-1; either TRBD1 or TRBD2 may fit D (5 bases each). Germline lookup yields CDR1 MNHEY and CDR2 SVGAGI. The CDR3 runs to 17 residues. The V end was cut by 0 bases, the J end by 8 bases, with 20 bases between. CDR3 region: CASSYSRGAGQGYEQFF. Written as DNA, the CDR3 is TGTGCCAGCAGTTACTCAAGAGGGGCGGGTCAGGGCTATGAGCAGTTCTTC.